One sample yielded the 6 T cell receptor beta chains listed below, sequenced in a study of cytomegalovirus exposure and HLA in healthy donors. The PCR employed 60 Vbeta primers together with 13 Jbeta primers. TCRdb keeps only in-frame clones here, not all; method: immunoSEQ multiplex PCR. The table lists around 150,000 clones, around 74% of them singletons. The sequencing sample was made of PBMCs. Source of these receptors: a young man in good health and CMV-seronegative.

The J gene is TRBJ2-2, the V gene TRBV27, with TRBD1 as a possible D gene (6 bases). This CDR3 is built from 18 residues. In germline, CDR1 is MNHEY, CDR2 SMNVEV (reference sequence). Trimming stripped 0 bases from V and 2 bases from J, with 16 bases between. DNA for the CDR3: TGTGCCAGCAGTTTATCCCTGTGGGGGACATCTAACACCGGGGAGCTGTTTTTT. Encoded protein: CASSLSLWGTSNTGELFF.

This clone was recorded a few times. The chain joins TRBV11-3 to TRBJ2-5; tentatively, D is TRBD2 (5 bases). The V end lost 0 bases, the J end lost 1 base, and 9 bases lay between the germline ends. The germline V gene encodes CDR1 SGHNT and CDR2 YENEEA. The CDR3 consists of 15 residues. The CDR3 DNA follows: TGTGCCAGCAGCTTAGATGAGCGGAGCCAAGAGACCCAGTACTTC. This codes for CASSLDERSQETQYF.

The CDR3 DNA is TGCGCCAGCAGTGAGAAGATAGCGGCATCCTACGAGCAGTACTTC. Translated: CASSEKIAASYEQYF. The rearrangement uses TRBV10-1 and TRBJ2-7; possible D gene TRBD2, 6 bases. Trimming removed 2 bases from V and 1 base from J, with 12 bases in between. Germline V gene lookup returns CDR1 WNHNN and CDR2 SYGVQD (reference sequence). The length of the CDR3 is 15 residues.

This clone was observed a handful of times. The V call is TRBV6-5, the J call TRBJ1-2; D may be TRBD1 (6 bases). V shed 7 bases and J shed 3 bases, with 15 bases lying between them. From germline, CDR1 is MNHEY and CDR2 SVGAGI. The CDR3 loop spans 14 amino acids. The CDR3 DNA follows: TGTGCCAGCAAGGCGGGGGCGGGGGACTATGGCTACACCTTC. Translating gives CASKAGAGDYGYTF.

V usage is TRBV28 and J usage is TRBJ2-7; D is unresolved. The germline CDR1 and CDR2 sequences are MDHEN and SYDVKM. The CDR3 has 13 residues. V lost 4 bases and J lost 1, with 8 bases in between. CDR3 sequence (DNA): TGTGCCAGCAGTTATTCGGGTTCCTACGAGCAGTACTTC. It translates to CASSYSGSYEQYF.

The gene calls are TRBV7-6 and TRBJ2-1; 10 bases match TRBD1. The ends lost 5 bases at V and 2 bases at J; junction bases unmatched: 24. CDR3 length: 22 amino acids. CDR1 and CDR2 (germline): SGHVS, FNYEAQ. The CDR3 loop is CASSPGTGVGVSGRITYNEQFF. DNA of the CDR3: TGTGCCAGCAGCCCCGGGACAGGGGTCGGGGTCAGCGGGAGAATAACCTACAATGAGCAGTTCTTC.